This TCR beta chain comes out of a study of T cells in Graves' hyperthyroidism and ophthalmopathy. Whole-study results and caveats: Within blood appeared most thyroid clonotypes that had expanded above 0.001.

Patients counted as stable if ophthalmopathy did not develop within 18 months. With a duration under 2 months, the hyperthyroidism was newly diagnosed in patients aged 18 to 65. It was uncontrolled infection, other autoimmune disease, pregnancy or lactation that excluded patients. This CDR3 is 14 amino acids long. Germline-derived CDR1 and CDR2 are SGHAT and FQNNGV. This clonotype was observed a handful of times. What it recognizes is unknown. A read error is possible here, since a much larger clone lies one base away. TCR beta CDR3 region amplification was performed from RNA transcripts. An initial round of RT-PCR targeting the TCR CDR3 relied on the HTBI primer set. TCRdb re-derived calls from the multiplex PCR reads in MiXCR, one entry per CDR3 protein. Of roughly 720,000 distinct CDR3 sequences listed, roughly a sixth are singletons.

The sequence was obtained from a man aged 50 to 60 with Graves' hyperthyroidism. The gene calls are TRBV11-2 and TRBJ2-1; D is ambiguous. The sequenced sample was blood. CDR3 nucleotide sequence: TGTGCCAGCAGCTTAATGGCCAGCTACAGTGAGCAGTTCTTC. Its translation is CASSLMASYSEQFF.